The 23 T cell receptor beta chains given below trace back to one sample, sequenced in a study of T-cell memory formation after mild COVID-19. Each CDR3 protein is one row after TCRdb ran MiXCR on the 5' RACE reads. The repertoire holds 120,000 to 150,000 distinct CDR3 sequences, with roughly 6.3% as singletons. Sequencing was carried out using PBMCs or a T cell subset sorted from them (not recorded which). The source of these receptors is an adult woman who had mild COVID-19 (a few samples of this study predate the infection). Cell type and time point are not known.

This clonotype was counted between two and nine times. The CDR3 DNA is TGTGCCAGCAGCCACGGGTCAGATACGCAGTATTTT. Its protein is CASSHGSDTQYF. The chain recombines TRBV14 with TRBJ2-3; unclear D gene. V was trimmed by 3 bases and J by 4 bases, leaving 5 bases between them. From germline, CDR1 is SGHDN and CDR2 FVKESK. This CDR3 has 12 residues.

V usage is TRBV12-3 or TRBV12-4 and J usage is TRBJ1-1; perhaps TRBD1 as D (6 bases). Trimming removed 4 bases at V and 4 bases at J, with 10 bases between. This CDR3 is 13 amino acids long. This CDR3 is CASSSNRVTEAFF. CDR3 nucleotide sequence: TGTGCCAGCAGTTCGAACAGGGTCACTGAAGCTTTCTTT.

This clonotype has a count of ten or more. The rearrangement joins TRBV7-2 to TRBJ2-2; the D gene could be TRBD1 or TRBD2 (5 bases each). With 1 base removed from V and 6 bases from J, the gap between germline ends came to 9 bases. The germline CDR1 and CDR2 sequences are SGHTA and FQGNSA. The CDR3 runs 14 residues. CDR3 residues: CASSLVGVAGELFF. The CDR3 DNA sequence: TGTGCCAGCAGCTTAGTGGGGGTGGCCGGGGAGCTGTTTTTT.

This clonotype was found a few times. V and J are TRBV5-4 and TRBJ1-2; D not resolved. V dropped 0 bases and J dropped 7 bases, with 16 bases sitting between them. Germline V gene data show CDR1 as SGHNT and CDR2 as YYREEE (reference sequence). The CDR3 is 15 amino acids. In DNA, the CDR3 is TGTGCCAGCAGCTTGGACCAGGAGCCCCGTCCTGGCTACACCTTC. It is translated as CASSLDQEPRPGYTF.

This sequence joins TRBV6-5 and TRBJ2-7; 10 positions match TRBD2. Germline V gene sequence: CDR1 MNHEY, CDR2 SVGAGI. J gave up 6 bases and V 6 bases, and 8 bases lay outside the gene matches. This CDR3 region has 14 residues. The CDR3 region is CASRPPGLAIEQYF. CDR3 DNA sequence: TGTGCCAGCAGGCCGCCGGGACTAGCGATCGAGCAGTACTTC.

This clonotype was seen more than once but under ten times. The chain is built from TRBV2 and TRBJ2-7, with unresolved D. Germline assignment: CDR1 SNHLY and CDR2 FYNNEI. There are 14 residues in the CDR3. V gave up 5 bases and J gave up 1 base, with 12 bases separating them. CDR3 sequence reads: CASSPGLKSYEQYF. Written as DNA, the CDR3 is TGTGCCAGCAGTCCGGGTCTTAAGTCCTACGAGCAGTACTTC. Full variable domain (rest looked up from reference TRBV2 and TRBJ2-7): EPEVTQTPSHQVTQMGQEVILRCVPISNHLYFYWYRQILGQKVEFLVSFYNNEISEKSEIFDDQFSVERPDGSNFTLKIRSTKLEDSAMYFCASSPGLKSYEQYFGPGTRLTVT.

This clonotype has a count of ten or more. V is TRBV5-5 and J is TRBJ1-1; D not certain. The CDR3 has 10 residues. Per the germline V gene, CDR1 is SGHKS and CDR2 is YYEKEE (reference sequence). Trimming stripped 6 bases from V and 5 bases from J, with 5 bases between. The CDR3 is CASMQTEAFF. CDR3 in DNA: TGTGCCAGCATGCAAACTGAAGCTTTCTTT.

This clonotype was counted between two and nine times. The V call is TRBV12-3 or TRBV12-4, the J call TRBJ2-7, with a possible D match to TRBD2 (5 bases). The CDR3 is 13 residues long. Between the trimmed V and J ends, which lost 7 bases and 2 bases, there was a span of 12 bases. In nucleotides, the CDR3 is TGTGCCAGCACTCTCTCCGGGACCTACGAGCAGTACTTC. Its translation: CASTLSGTYEQYF.

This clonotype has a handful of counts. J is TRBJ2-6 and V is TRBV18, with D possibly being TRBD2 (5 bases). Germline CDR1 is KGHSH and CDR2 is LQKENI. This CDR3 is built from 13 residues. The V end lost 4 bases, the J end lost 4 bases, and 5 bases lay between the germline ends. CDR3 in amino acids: CASSRGGANVLTF. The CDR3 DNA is TGTGCCAGCTCACGAGGGGGGGCCAACGTCCTGACTTTC.

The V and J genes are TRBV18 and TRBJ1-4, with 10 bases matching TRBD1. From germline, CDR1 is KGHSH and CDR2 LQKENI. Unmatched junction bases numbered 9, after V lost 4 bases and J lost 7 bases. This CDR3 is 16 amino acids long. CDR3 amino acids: CASSLGGQGGLEKLFF. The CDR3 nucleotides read TGTGCCAGCTCACTCGGAGGACAGGGGGGACTTGAAAAACTGTTTTTT.

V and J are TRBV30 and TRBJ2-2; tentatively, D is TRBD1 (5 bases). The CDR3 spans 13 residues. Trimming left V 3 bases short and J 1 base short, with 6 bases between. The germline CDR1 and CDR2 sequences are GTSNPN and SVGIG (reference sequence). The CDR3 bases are TGTGCCTGGAGGCAGGGGAACACCGGGGAGCTGTTTTTT. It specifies CAWRQGNTGELFF.

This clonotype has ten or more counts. The CDR3: CASSLEGRGRDTQYF. In nucleotides, the CDR3 is TGCGCCAGCAGCTTGGAAGGACGAGGACGGGATACGCAGTATTTT. The V and J genes are TRBV5-1 and TRBJ2-3, with no clear D. V gave up 0 bases and J gave up 6 bases, with 14 bases separating them. This CDR3 region has 15 residues. Germline V CDR1 and CDR2: SGHRS, YFSETQ.

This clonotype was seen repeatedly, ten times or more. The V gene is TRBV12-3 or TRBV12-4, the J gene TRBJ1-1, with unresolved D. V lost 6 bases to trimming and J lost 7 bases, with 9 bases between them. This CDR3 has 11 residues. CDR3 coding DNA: TGTGCCAGCAGCCCCCCCGGTGAAGCTTTCTTT. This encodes CASSPPGEAFF.

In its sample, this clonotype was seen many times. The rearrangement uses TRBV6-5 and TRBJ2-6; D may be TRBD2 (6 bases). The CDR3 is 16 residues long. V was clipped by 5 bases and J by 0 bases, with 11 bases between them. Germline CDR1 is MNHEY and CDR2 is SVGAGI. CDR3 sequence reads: CASSKYGSSGANVLTF. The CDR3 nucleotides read TGTGCCAGCAGTAAATACGGGAGCTCTGGGGCCAACGTCCTGACTTTC.

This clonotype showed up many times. The CDR3 here is CASSTGDEQYF. The CDR3, as DNA: TGTGCCAGCAGTACAGGGGACGAGCAGTACTTC. The chain couples TRBV6-5 to TRBJ2-7, with TRBD1 matching 7 bases. The CDR3 extends over 11 amino acids. Germline loops: CDR1 MNHEY, CDR2 SVGAGI. Trimming took 5 bases from V and 5 from J; bases not matched to a gene: 0.

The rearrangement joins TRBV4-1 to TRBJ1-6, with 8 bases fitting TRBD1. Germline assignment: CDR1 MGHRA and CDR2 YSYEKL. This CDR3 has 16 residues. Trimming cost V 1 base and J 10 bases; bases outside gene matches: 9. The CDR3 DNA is TGCGCCAGCAGCCAAGCTCGGACAGGGCTTGGATCACCCCTCCACTTT. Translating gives CASSQARTGLGSPLHF.

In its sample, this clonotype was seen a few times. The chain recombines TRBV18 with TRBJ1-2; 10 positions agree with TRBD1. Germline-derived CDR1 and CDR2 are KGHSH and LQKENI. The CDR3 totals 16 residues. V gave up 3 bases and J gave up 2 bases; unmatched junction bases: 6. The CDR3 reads CASSPETGGVNYGYTF. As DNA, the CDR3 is TGTGCCAGCTCACCGGAGACAGGGGGCGTGAACTATGGCTACACCTTC. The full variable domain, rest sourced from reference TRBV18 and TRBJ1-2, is NAGVMQNPRHLVRRRGQEARLRCSPMKGHSHVYWYRQLPEEGLKFMVYLQKENIIDESGMPKERFSAEFPKEGPSILRIQQVVRGDSAAYFCASSPETGGVNYGYTFGSGTRLTVV.

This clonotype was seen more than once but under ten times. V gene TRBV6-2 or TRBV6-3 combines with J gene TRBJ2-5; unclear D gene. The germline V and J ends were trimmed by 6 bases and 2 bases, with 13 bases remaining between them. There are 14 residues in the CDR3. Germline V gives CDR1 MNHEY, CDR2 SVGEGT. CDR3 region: CASRNGRIQETQYF. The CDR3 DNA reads TGTGCCAGCAGAAATGGGCGGATTCAAGAGACCCAGTACTTC.

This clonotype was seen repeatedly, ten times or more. For the CDR3, the DNA is TGTGCCAGCAGCCGTCCTCCAGATACGCAGTATTTT. Its protein product is CASSRPPDTQYF. The chain is built from TRBV7-2 and TRBJ2-3; D is undetermined. The germline CDR1 and CDR2 sequences are SGHTA and FQGNSA. The CDR3 runs 12 residues. The ends were cut back, 5 bases at V and 4 bases at J, with 7 bases in the middle.

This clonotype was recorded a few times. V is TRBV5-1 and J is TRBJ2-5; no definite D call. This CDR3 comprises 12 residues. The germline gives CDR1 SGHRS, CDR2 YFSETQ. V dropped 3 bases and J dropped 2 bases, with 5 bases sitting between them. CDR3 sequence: CASSWVQETQYF. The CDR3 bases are TGCGCCAGCAGCTGGGTACAAGAGACCCAGTACTTC.

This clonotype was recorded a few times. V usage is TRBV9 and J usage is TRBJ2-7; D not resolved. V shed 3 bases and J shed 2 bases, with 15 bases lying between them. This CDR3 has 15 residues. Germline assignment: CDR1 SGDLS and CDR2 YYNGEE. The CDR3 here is CASSGGGSVAYEQYF. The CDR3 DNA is TGTGCCAGCAGCGGCGGCGGTTCAGTGGCCTACGAGCAGTACTTC.

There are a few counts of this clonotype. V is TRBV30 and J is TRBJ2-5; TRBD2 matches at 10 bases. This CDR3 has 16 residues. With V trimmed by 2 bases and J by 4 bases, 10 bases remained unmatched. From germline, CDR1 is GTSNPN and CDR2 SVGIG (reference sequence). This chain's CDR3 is CAWSPPGLAFGETQYF. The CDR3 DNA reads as TGTGCCTGGAGTCCCCCGGGACTAGCGTTTGGAGAGACCCAGTACTTC.

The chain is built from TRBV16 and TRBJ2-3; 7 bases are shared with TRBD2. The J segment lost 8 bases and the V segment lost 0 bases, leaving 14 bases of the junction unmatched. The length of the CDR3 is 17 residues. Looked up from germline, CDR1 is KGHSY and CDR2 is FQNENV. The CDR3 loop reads CASSQSGTTPRIATQYF. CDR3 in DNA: TGTGCCAGCAGCCAATCGGGGACTACCCCAAGAATAGCTACGCAGTATTTT.